One and the same sample provided the 26 T cell receptor beta chains below, sequenced in a study of shared clonotypes between healthy human individuals. The method was immunoSEQ multiplex PCR; TCRdb's version includes in-frame clones alone and lacks a portion of them. The sample consists of 1.4 million or so clones, 98% of them appearing once. Sequenced input: naive CD4+ T cells sorted from blood. Subset described: CD45RA+ positively selected. These receptors originate from a man aged 25 to 45 in good health.

J is TRBJ1-1 and V is TRBV25-1, with D unresolved. The CDR3 is made up of 12 amino acids. V lost 4 bases, J lost 7 bases, and 10 bases lay in between. Per germline, CDR1 MGHDK and CDR2 SYGVNS. The CDR3 region is CASSGEGGEAFF. CDR3 in DNA: TGTGCCAGCAGTGGGGAGGGTGGTGAAGCTTTCTTT.

The sample holds one count of this clone. This chain uses TRBV28 with TRBJ2-7; D ambiguous. Germline V CDR1 and CDR2: MDHEN, SYDVKM. V shed 9 bases and J shed 3 bases, with 21 bases lying between them. The CDR3 has 15 residues. The CDR3 sequence: CASTYFPGIGYEQYF. Written as DNA, the CDR3 is TGTGCCAGTACCTATTTCCCCGGCATAGGCTACGAGCAGTACTTC.

V usage is TRBV2 and J usage is TRBJ2-1; D is unclear. The length of the CDR3 is 14 residues. From germline, CDR1 is SNHLY and CDR2 FYNNEI. Deletions cut 5 bases from V and 4 bases from J, with 12 bases between. The CDR3 DNA reads as TGTGCCAGCAGTAAAGAGGCCTCGTACAATGAGCAGTTCTTC. Protein: CASSKEASYNEQFF.

V usage is TRBV18 and J usage is TRBJ2-1; 9 bases are shared with TRBD2. Germline V lookup: CDR1 KGHSH, CDR2 LQKENI. This CDR3 region has 16 residues. V was pared by 6 bases and J by 5 bases, with 11 bases of the junction left unmatched. This chain's CDR3 is CASSPTGLAPNNEQFF. The CDR3 nucleotides are TGTGCCAGCTCCCCCACCGGACTAGCGCCCAACAATGAGCAGTTCTTC.

This chain joins TRBV15 and TRBJ1-2, with TRBD1 as a possible D gene (6 bases). Deletions cut 6 bases from V and 2 bases from J, with 10 bases between. Germline V gives CDR1 LNHNV, CDR2 YYDKDF (reference sequence). The CDR3 totals 13 residues. CDR3: CATRSRGNYGYTF. DNA for the CDR3: TGTGCCACCAGGTCCAGGGGAAACTATGGCTACACCTTC.

V and J are TRBV11-3 and TRBJ2-1; D not resolved. The V gene's germline CDR1 is SGHNT and CDR2 YENEEA. Deletions cut 0 bases from V and 8 bases from J, with 8 bases between. The CDR3 is 13 amino acids. CDR3 bases: TGTGCCAGCAGCTTAGATCAGGTCTATGAGCAGTTCTTC. It specifies CASSLDQVYEQFF. Based on the CDR3 plus reference TRBV11-3 and TRBJ2-1, the full variable domain is EAGVVQSPRYKIIEKKQPVAFWCNPISGHNTLYWYLQNLGQGPELLIRYENEEAVDDSQLPKDRFSAERLKGVDSTLKIQPAELGDSAVYLCASSLDQVYEQFFGPGTRLTVL.

This chain joins TRBV7-9 and TRBJ1-3; D unresolved. With 2 bases removed from V and 6 bases from J, the gap between germline ends came to 8 bases. The CDR3 has 13 residues. Germline V gives CDR1 SEHNR, CDR2 FQNEAQ (reference sequence). CDR3 nucleotide sequence: TGTGCCAGCAGCTTAAGTGTAGAAAACACCATATATTTT. It codes for CASSLSVENTIYF.

V and J are TRBV5-4 and TRBJ2-7; 7 nucleotides agree with TRBD1. The germline V gene encodes CDR1 SGHNT and CDR2 YYREEE (reference sequence). This CDR3 spans 14 amino acids. J lost 7 bases, V lost 1 base, and 8 bases had no gene match. The CDR3: CASSLRQGTGEQYF. In DNA, the CDR3 is TGTGCCAGCAGCTTGAGACAGGGTACGGGGGAGCAGTACTTC.

This chain connects TRBV28 to TRBJ2-3; D is unclear. The CDR3 spans 11 residues. The V and J ends lost 9 bases and 7 bases respectively, with 11 bases between them. Germline CDR1 MDHEN, CDR2 SYDVKM. CDR3 residues: CASTGLNTQYF. CDR3 in DNA: TGTGCCAGTACTGGATTGAATACGCAGTATTTT.

The rearrangement joins TRBV5-4 to TRBJ1-1; tentatively, D is TRBD1 (6 bases). Per germline, CDR1 SGHNT and CDR2 YYREEE (reference sequence). This CDR3 contains 14 residues. Between the trimmed V and J ends, which lost 2 bases and 9 bases, there was a span of 17 bases. The CDR3 reads CASSLTSKDSKAFF. CDR3 sequence (DNA): TGTGCCAGCAGCTTAACCTCTAAGGACAGTAAAGCTTTCTTT.

The CDR3, as DNA: TGCGCCAGCAGCCCCCAGGGAAGGGGAATTCAAGAGACCCAGTACTTC. This encodes CASSPQGRGIQETQYF. The chain links TRBV5-1 to TRBJ2-5, with D tentatively TRBD1 (5 bases). This CDR3 is 16 amino acids long. The V and J ends lost 4 bases and 2 bases respectively, with 18 bases between them. CDR1 is SGHRS, CDR2 YFSETQ, per germline.

The CDR3 coding sequence is TGCGCCAGCAGCCAAGAGCATGGCGGGAGGGCTTACACCGGGGAGCTGTTTTTT. It encodes CASSQEHGGRAYTGELFF. The chain links TRBV4-1 to TRBJ2-2; 9 bases are shared with TRBD2. This CDR3 region has 18 residues. Germline lookup yields CDR1 MGHRA and CDR2 YSYEKL. Trimming cost V 0 bases and J 3 bases; bases outside gene matches: 8.

The chain has TRBV5-4 and TRBJ2-7; possible D gene TRBD1, 6 bases. Germline V gene lookup returns CDR1 SGHNT and CDR2 YYREEE (reference sequence). The CDR3 is 14 residues long. Trimming pared 3 bases from V and 3 bases from J, leaving 13 bases between. The CDR3 protein is CASSSTDRRYEQYF. The CDR3 DNA reads as TGTGCCAGCAGCTCCACTGACAGGCGCTACGAGCAGTACTTC.

The table lists this clone with a count of one. The same CDR3 is also encoded by other DNA sequences in this sample. In DNA form, the CDR3 reads TGCGCCAGCAGTAGGGATAGCACAGATACGCAGTATTTT. Its translation is CASSRDSTDTQYF. The V gene is TRBV5-1, the J gene TRBJ2-3; no clear D gene. CDR3 length: 13 amino acids. CDR1 and CDR2 (germline): SGHRS, YFSETQ. V shed 5 bases and J shed 0 bases, with 7 bases lying between them.

The chain couples TRBV4-1 to TRBJ2-3; D not resolved. V lost 0 bases and J lost 3, with 16 bases in between. This CDR3 contains 17 residues. In germline, CDR1 is MGHRA, CDR2 YSYEKL. The CDR3 is CASSQDYLPPPTDTQYF. CDR3 DNA: TGCGCCAGCAGCCAAGATTACCTACCTCCCCCTACAGATACGCAGTATTTT.

For this clone: This same CDR3 is encoded by further DNA sequences in the sample. The rearrangement links TRBV28 to TRBJ2-1; 7 bases line up with TRBD1. Germline V gives CDR1 MDHEN, CDR2 SYDVKM. The CDR3 runs to 14 residues. V trimming: 3 bases; J trimming: 1 base; junction bases outside the gene matches: 0. The CDR3 sequence: CASSLTGSYNEQFF. The DNA of the CDR3 is TGTGCCAGCAGTTTGACAGGGTCCTACAATGAGCAGTTCTTC.

This chain joins TRBV5-6 and TRBJ2-7, with TRBD1 matching 8 bases. Germline V lookup: CDR1 SGHDT, CDR2 YYEEEE. The length of the CDR3 is 16 residues. Trimming cost V 3 bases and J 3 bases; bases outside gene matches: 11. CDR3 region: CASSSYPGQGNYEQYF. CDR3 DNA sequence: TGTGCCAGCAGCTCCTACCCCGGACAGGGAAACTACGAGCAGTACTTC.

The chain combines TRBV18 with TRBJ2-5; TRBD1 agrees at 8 bases. The CDR3 is 17 amino acids. Germline V gene lookup returns CDR1 KGHSH and CDR2 LQKENI. V gave up 2 bases and J gave up 1 base; unmatched junction bases: 9. The CDR3 spells CASSPSPPGGGQETQYF. The CDR3 coding sequence is TGTGCCAGCTCACCATCTCCTCCAGGGGGCGGCCAAGAGACCCAGTACTTC.

The chain uses TRBV21-1 and TRBJ2-7. TRBV21-1 is flagged as a pseudogene. The CDR3 spans 17 residues. The DNA of the CDR3 is TGTGCCAGCAGAGGCAGGGACCCGGCACCAACAAAATACGAGCAGTACTTC. Its translation: CASRGRDPAPTKYEQYF.

Note on this clone: One end of the junction fails to match germline, which may point to a read error. The chain carries TRBV5-4 and TRBJ1-4; tentative D call: TRBD1 (6 bases). From germline, CDR1 is SGHNT and CDR2 YYREEE (reference sequence). The CDR3 spans 11 residues. The CDR3, as DNA: TGTGCCAGCAGCTTGGGGGGGCGATCCGCTTTT. Its protein is CASSLGGRSAF. Full variable domain (missing parts from reference TRBV5-4 and TRBJ1-4): ETGVTQSPTHLIKTRGQQVTLRCSSQSGHNTVSWYQQALGQGPQFIFQYYREEENGRGNFPPRFSGLQFPNYSSELNVNALELDDSALYLCASSLGGRSAFGSGTQLSVL.

V and J are TRBV5-5 and TRBJ2-5; D not certain. Between the trimmed V and J ends, which lost 2 bases and 2 bases, there was a span of 7 bases. The germline V gene encodes CDR1 SGHKS and CDR2 YYEKEE (reference sequence). CDR3 size: 13 residues. DNA for the CDR3: TGTGCCAGCAGCTTCCTGACTCAAGAGACCCAGTACTTC. Residues: CASSFLTQETQYF.

In this sample, this clone turned up once. The chain has TRBV5-1 and TRBJ2-5; unclear D gene. The germline gives CDR1 SGHRS, CDR2 YFSETQ. Trimming took 0 bases from V and 4 from J, leaving 13 bases between them. This CDR3 spans 15 amino acids. Here the CDR3 DNA reads TGCGCCAGCAGCTTGGCCGAAACTGGCCGAGAGACCCAGTACTTC. Protein: CASSLAETGRETQYF.

This clone was seen once. V and J are TRBV4-3 and TRBJ1-2; 7 bases match TRBD1. Trimming at V came to 0 bases and at J to 4 bases, leaving 5 bases not matched to a gene. CDR1 and CDR2 (germline): LGHNA, YSLEER. The CDR3 is 15 amino acids. As DNA, the CDR3 is TGCGCCAGCAGCCAAGACGGACAGGACACCTATGGCTACACCTTC. It codes for CASSQDGQDTYGYTF.

The V and J genes are TRBV7-6 and TRBJ2-4, with TRBD1 matching 11 bases. Germline assignment: CDR1 SGHVS and CDR2 FNYEAQ. J lost 8 bases, V lost 5 bases, and 14 bases had no gene match. The CDR3 has 17 residues. CDR3 nucleotides: TGTGCCAGCAGCAGATGGACGGGACAGGGGGGAGAAGACATTCAGTACTTC. Its protein product is CASSRWTGQGGEDIQYF. Looking up the rest from reference TRBV7-6 and TRBJ2-4 gives the full variable domain: GAGVSQSPRYKVTKRGQDVALRCDPISGHVSLYWYRQALGQGPEFLTYFNYEAQQDKSGLPNDRFSAERPEGSISTLTIQRTEQRDSAMYRCASSRWTGQGGEDIQYFGAGTRLSVL.

About this clone itself: In the same sample, other DNA sequences code for this CDR3. The J gene is TRBJ1-2, the V gene TRBV7-2; no definite D call. The germline V gene has CDR1 SGHTA and CDR2 FQGNSA. This CDR3 has 13 residues. V dropped 3 bases and J dropped 1 base, with 6 bases sitting between them. CDR3: CASSLGINYGYTF. For the CDR3, the DNA is TGTGCCAGCAGCTTGGGGATTAACTATGGCTACACCTTC.

The J gene is TRBJ1-5, the V gene TRBV5-8, with unresolved D. Trimming took 4 bases from V and 4 from J, leaving 15 bases between them. CDR3 size: 15 residues. Germline assignment: CDR1 SGHTS and CDR2 YDEGEE. CDR3 region: CASSTGPNLNQPQHF. CDR3 sequence (DNA): TGTGCCAGCAGCACGGGTCCAAACCTTAATCAGCCCCAGCATTTT. Full variable domain (remainder filled in from reference TRBV5-8 and TRBJ1-5): EAGVTQSPTHLIKTRGQQATLRCSPISGHTSVYWYQQALGLGLQFLLWYDEGEERNRGNFPPRFSGRQFPNYSSELNVNALELEDSALYLCASSTGPNLNQPQHFGDGTRLSIL.